The source of this TCR beta chain is a study of shared clonotypes between healthy human individuals. General study findings and limits: Tissue TCR repertoires likely differ from these blood-only repertoires.

Only in-frame clones appear in the TCRdb table, and some are missing; sequencing was by immunoSEQ multiplex PCR. The sample holds about half a million clones, about 76% seen once. With respect to this clone: Its cognate antigen is unknown.

This TCR was recovered from a woman between 40 and 50 years old in good health. Some clones in this sample may be carry-over from other donors' samples. The specimen sequenced was PBMCs.

The CDR3 DNA follows: TGTGCCAGCTCACCACGTGGACTGAGCTCCTACAATGAGCAGTTCTTC. Amino acids: CASSPRGLSSYNEQFF. This chain uses TRBV18 with TRBJ2-1, with D possibly being TRBD2 (5 bases). Germline lookup yields CDR1 KGHSH and CDR2 LQKENI. V lost 1 base, J lost 0 bases, and 10 bases lay in between. The CDR3 is 16 amino acids.